The present T cell receptor (beta chain) was sequenced within a study of blood T cell repertoires in COVID-19. The overall study: The cDNA or gDNA used as material had been derived from T cells, B-cell-depleted T cells, or PBMCs.

Assay: immunoSEQ multiplex PCR; the TCRdb copy retains only in-frame clones and omits some. The table has some 300,000 clones, nearly 90% seen once. A note on this clone: The sample contains more than one DNA sequence encoding this CDR3.

Trimming left V 0 bases short and J 7 bases short, with 7 bases between. CDR3 length equals 12 residues. CDR1 is MNHNS, CDR2 SASEGT, per germline. The receptor comes from a woman aged 50 to 60 who had been exposed to COVID-19. The chain combines TRBV6-1 with TRBJ2-7; maybe TRBD2 (5 bases). The sample was PBMCs or T cells enriched from blood (not recorded which). This CDR3 is CASSEATGEQYF. Written as DNA, the CDR3 is TGTGCCAGCAGTGAAGCGACGGGGGAGCAGTACTTC.